One sample yielded the 28 T cell receptor beta chains listed below, sequenced in a study of cytotoxic CD8 clonotypes in ibrutinib-treated CLL (dated by TCRdb to about 2021). Library method: the immunoSEQ multiplex PCR assay. This immuneACCESS table, as held by TCRdb, lists in-frame sequences with V and J called but not all clones. Of the missing ones, under half trace to an unresolved V gene in checked studies; the others have no known cause. Within this sample are over 250,000 clones, with 65% to 85% of them counted one time only. The ten biggest clones cover around 6% of the sample. This specimen's time point label, per the study, means: progressive disease on ibrutinib. Material: PBMCs, obtained at disease progression, from a patient treated with ibrutinib. These receptors were collected from a human donor with chronic lymphocytic leukemia.

This clone was seen a few times. The J gene is TRBJ1-1, the V gene TRBV27, with 11 positions matching TRBD1. Germline V lookup: CDR1 MNHEY, CDR2 SMNVEV (reference sequence). The V segment lost 7 bases and the J segment 7 bases; nucleotides outside the gene matches: 14. There are 16 residues in the CDR3. Here the CDR3 reads CASKPPWTGGSVEAFF. The CDR3 coding sequence is TGTGCCAGCAAGCCCCCTTGGACAGGGGGCTCGGTTGAAGCTTTCTTT.

V usage is TRBV11-2 and J usage is TRBJ2-3, with 8 bases matching TRBD1. Trimming removed 3 bases from V and 3 bases from J; junction bases left unmatched: 11. This CDR3 contains 17 residues. Germline V gene lookup returns CDR1 SGHAT and CDR2 FQNNGV. CDR3 DNA: TGTGCCAGCAGCTTGCGGGGACAGGTCCAAAGGACAGATACGCAGTATTTT. Translation gives CASSLRGQVQRTDTQYF.

The V call is TRBV9, the J call TRBJ1-2; 8 bases are shared with TRBD1. Germline lookup yields CDR1 SGDLS and CDR2 YYNGEE. V gave up 0 bases and J gave up 4 bases; unmatched junction bases: 11. CDR3 size: 17 residues. The CDR3 region has the DNA TGTGCCAGCAGCGTAGGACAGGGGTTCGGTGGTACCTATGGCTACACCTTC. Translating gives CASSVGQGFGGTYGYTF.

This clone was observed once. This chain uses TRBV5-1 with TRBJ2-3; weak D call: TRBD2 (5 bases). CDR1 SGHRS and CDR2 YFSETQ come from the germline V gene. The CDR3 totals 14 residues. The V gene lost 1 base and the J gene lost 6 bases, with 12 bases spanning the gap. The CDR3 DNA follows: TGCGCCAGCAGCTTGAGAGGGCTTCAGGATACGCAGTATTTT. Residues: CASSLRGLQDTQYF.

This chain links TRBV10-2 with TRBJ2-3; a weak D match, TRBD1 (6 bases). V was shortened by 10 bases and J by 4 bases, with 6 bases between the two germline ends. The CDR3 runs to 10 residues. Germline V gene lookup returns CDR1 WSHSY and CDR2 SAAADI. The DNA for the CDR3 is TGCGCCACAGGGGCAGATACGCAGTATTTT. Amino acid sequence: CATGADTQYF.

CDR3 sequence (DNA): TGTGCCAGCCGGCCGGGACAGGGATTCTATGGCTACACCTTC. This sequence encodes CASRPGQGFYGYTF. The J gene is TRBJ1-2, the V gene TRBV9, with 9 nucleotides matching TRBD1. Trimming cost V 7 bases and J 4 bases; bases outside gene matches: 8. Germline assignment: CDR1 SGDLS and CDR2 YYNGEE. This CDR3 is 14 amino acids long. The complete variable domain, with remaining parts taken from reference TRBV9 and TRBJ1-2, reads DSGVTQTPKHLITATGQRVTLRCSPRSGDLSVYWYQQSLDQGLQFLIQYYNGEERAKGNILERFSAQQFPDLHSELNLSSLELGDSALYFCASRPGQGFYGYTFGSGTRLTVV.

Here the CDR3 DNA reads TGTGCCAGCAGTGAACAGGACACAGATACGCAGTATTTT. Protein: CASSEQDTDTQYF. The V gene is TRBV6-1, the J gene TRBJ2-3, with D unclear. Germline V gives CDR1 MNHNS, CDR2 SASEGT. V was trimmed by 2 bases and J by 2 bases, leaving 5 bases between them. CDR3 length: 13 residues.

The V call is TRBV30, the J call TRBJ2-7, with D uncertain. The germline CDR1 and CDR2 sequences are GTSNPN and SVGIG (reference sequence). V was cut by 2 bases and J by 6 bases, with 23 bases left in between. The CDR3 extends over 16 amino acids. CDR3 residues: CAWSRRWNYLEPEQYF. The CDR3 DNA follows: TGTGCCTGGAGTAGAAGGTGGAATTACTTGGAGCCCGAGCAGTACTTC.

The count of this clone is one. V is TRBV7-2 and J is TRBJ1-5; D remains unclear. Trimming took 3 bases from V and 4 from J, leaving 7 bases between them. Germline-derived CDR1 and CDR2 are SGHTA and FQGNSA. This CDR3 contains 13 residues. In DNA, the CDR3 is TGTGCCAGCAGCTTTCGGGCTAATCAGCCCCAGCATTTT. Residues: CASSFRANQPQHF.

This clone was found a few times. The V gene is TRBV19, the J gene TRBJ1-5; D is possibly TRBD1 (6 bases). The CDR3 spans 15 residues. The V and J ends lost 4 bases and 2 bases respectively, with 12 bases between them. Germline V lookup: CDR1 LNHDA, CDR2 SQIVND (reference sequence). The CDR3 coding sequence is TGTGCCAGTAGTACCGTAGGGGGGGGCAATCAGCCCCAGCATTTT. Its protein product is CASSTVGGGNQPQHF.

This clone showed up just a few times. The V and J genes are TRBV15 and TRBJ1-6; D is unclear. CDR3 length: 13 residues. The V gene's germline CDR1 is LNHNV and CDR2 YYDKDF (reference sequence). Deletions cut 8 bases from V and 10 bases from J, with 15 bases between. CDR3 DNA: TGTGCCACCGGAGGCGATTTTGGCTCACCCCTCCACTTT. It codes for CATGGDFGSPLHF.

This clone was picked up one time. The chain couples TRBV12-5 to TRBJ1-2, with a weak D call TRBD1 (5 bases). The CDR3 extends over 17 amino acids. Germline V lookup: CDR1 LGHNT, CDR2 FRNRAP. The ends were cut back, 4 bases at V and 5 bases at J, with 23 bases in the middle. This CDR3 is CASGWGPYSGRSYGYTF. The DNA for the CDR3 is TGTGCTAGTGGTTGGGGACCATATTCGGGGAGATCATATGGCTACACCTTC.

This chain uses TRBV7-9 with TRBJ1-1, with 9 nucleotides matching TRBD1. Germline V gives CDR1 SEHNR, CDR2 FQNEAQ (reference sequence). CDR3 size: 15 residues. The trim removed 0 bases at V and 4 bases at J, leaving 3 bases unmatched. DNA of the CDR3: TGTGCCAGCAGCTTAGCGACAGGGGGGCTCACTGAAGCTTTCTTT. Translating it yields CASSLATGGLTEAFF.

The genes are TRBV18 and TRBJ2-3; D possibly corresponds to TRBD2 (5 bases). This CDR3 has 16 residues. The V gene lost 3 bases and the J gene lost 4 bases, with 17 bases spanning the gap. Germline loops: CDR1 KGHSH, CDR2 LQKENI. The CDR3 sequence: CASSPLEAPAADTQYF. The CDR3, as DNA: TGTGCCAGCTCACCCCTGGAGGCGCCGGCGGCAGATACGCAGTATTTT. The full variable domain, in which reference TRBV18 and TRBJ2-3 provide the parts outside the CDR3, is NAGVMQNPRHLVRRRGQEARLRCSPMKGHSHVYWYRQLPEEGLKFMVYLQKENIIDESGMPKERFSAEFPKEGPSILRIQQVVRGDSAAYFCASSPLEAPAADTQYFGPGTRLTVL.

This clone was observed a few times. The chain uses TRBV6-1 and TRBJ1-2; D might be TRBD1 (5 bases). Germline CDR1 reads MNHNS; CDR2 reads SASEGT. The CDR3 has 14 amino acids. V lost 8 bases and J 8 bases, leaving 21 bases between the germline ends. The CDR3 is CASFGRGWGWGYTF. CDR3 sequence (DNA): TGTGCCAGCTTTGGGAGGGGCTGGGGTTGGGGCTACACCTTC.

The genes are TRBV9 and TRBJ2-7; 11 nucleotides line up with TRBD2. Germline V CDR1 and CDR2: SGDLS, YYNGEE. This CDR3 has 14 amino acids. Trimming took 2 bases from V and 3 from J; bases not matched to a gene: 1. In nucleotides, the CDR3 is TGTGCCAGCAGCGTGACTAGCGGGGACTACGAGCAGTACTTC. Its translation: CASSVTSGDYEQYF.

This chain joins TRBV5-1 and TRBJ1-2; D remains ambiguous. V lost 2 bases to trimming and J lost 6 bases, with 20 bases between them. Germline V gene sequence: CDR1 SGHRS, CDR2 YFSETQ. The CDR3 has 16 amino acids. CDR3 sequence: CASSLVGVRDLNGYTF. The CDR3 nucleotides read TGCGCCAGCAGCTTAGTCGGGGTGCGAGATTTGAATGGCTACACCTTC.

Only one count was recorded for this clone. The rearrangement joins TRBV11-1 to TRBJ2-1, with TRBD2 matching over 8 bases. From germline, CDR1 is SGHAT and CDR2 FQDESV (reference sequence). The ends lost 2 bases at V and 2 bases at J; junction bases unmatched: 5. The CDR3 sequence is 16 residues long. CDR3 nucleotides: TGTGCCAGCAGCTTAAGAGCGGGAGCTCCCTACAATGAGCAGTTCTTC. It is translated as CASSLRAGAPYNEQFF. Using reference TRBV11-1 and TRBJ2-1 for the parts outside the CDR3, the full variable domain is EAEVAQSPRYKITEKSQAVAFWCDPISGHATLYWYRQILGQGPELLVQFQDESVVDDSQLPKDRFSAERLKGVDSTLKIQPAELGDSAMYLCASSLRAGAPYNEQFFGPGTRLTVL.

This clone was counted between two and nine times. The chain employs TRBV9 and TRBJ2-2, with D possibly being TRBD1 or TRBD2 (7 bases each). Germline CDR1 SGDLS, CDR2 YYNGEE. The CDR3 length is 15 residues. Between the trimmed V and J ends, which lost 0 bases and 4 bases, there was a span of 10 bases. The CDR3 DNA reads as TGTGCCAGCAGCGTAGCAGGGGGGGTCACCGGGGAGCTGTTTTTT. This translates into CASSVAGGVTGELFF.

The chain carries TRBV7-9 and TRBJ1-1, with 7 nucleotides matching TRBD1. This CDR3 spans 15 amino acids. Trimming removed 4 bases from V and 4 bases from J; junction bases left unmatched: 9. CDR1 SEHNR and CDR2 FQNEAQ come from the germline V gene (reference sequence). CDR3 coding DNA: TGTGCCAGCAGCTACACAGGGGTATGGGGCACTGAAGCTTTCTTT. The encoded protein is CASSYTGVWGTEAFF.

The chain links TRBV6-6 to TRBJ1-5; 8 bases align to TRBD1. Germline V lookup: CDR1 MNHNY, CDR2 SVGAGI (reference sequence). V shed 6 bases and J 1 base; nucleotides not matched to a gene: 5. CDR3 length equals 15 residues. As DNA, the CDR3 is TGTGCCAGCAGCCGGACAGGGATCAGCAATCAGCCCCAGCATTTT. Its protein product is CASSRTGISNQPQHF.

This clone was counted between two and nine times. The J gene is TRBJ1-1, the V gene TRBV6-5; TRBD1 might be the D (5 bases). CDR1 and CDR2 from the germline V gene are MNHEY and SVGAGI. Trimming removed 0 bases at V and 0 bases at J, with 8 bases between. The CDR3 loop spans 15 amino acids. The CDR3 spells CASSYSTGVNTEAFF. DNA of the CDR3: TGTGCCAGCAGTTACTCTACAGGAGTGAACACTGAAGCTTTCTTT.

This clone appeared a few times. V and J are TRBV4-3 and TRBJ2-7; D not resolved. This CDR3 has 13 residues. The germline V gene encodes CDR1 LGHNA and CDR2 YSLEER. Trimming left V 4 bases short and J 2 bases short, with 9 bases between. The CDR3 loop is CASSLRRAYEQYF. The CDR3 bases are TGCGCCAGCAGCCTGAGAAGGGCCTACGAGCAGTACTTC.

The rearrangement joins TRBV9 to TRBJ2-7; the match to TRBD1 covers 7 bases. Germline V lookup: CDR1 SGDLS, CDR2 YYNGEE. V shed 4 bases, J shed 2 bases, and the junction held 12 bases outside the gene matches. The CDR3 loop spans 16 amino acids. DNA for the CDR3: TGTGCCAGCAGCCATGACAGGGCCCCACTCCCCTACGAGCAGTACTTC. Translated: CASSHDRAPLPYEQYF.

This clone was detected a few times. The chain recombines TRBV10-3 with TRBJ2-7, with TRBD1 matching over 8 bases. V lost 4 bases and J lost 3; bases outside the gene matches: 2. This CDR3 spans 13 amino acids. Germline lookup yields CDR1 ENHRY and CDR2 SYGVKD. This CDR3 reads CAISGGQGYEQYF. DNA for the CDR3: TGTGCCATCAGTGGTGGACAGGGCTACGAGCAGTACTTC.

The genes are TRBV10-3 and TRBJ2-7; the D gene is possibly TRBD1 (5 bases). Trimming removed 5 bases at V and 5 bases at J, with 10 bases between. The CDR3 has 12 residues. CDR1 and CDR2 from the germline V gene are ENHRY and SYGVKD. The chain's CDR3 is CAISPGLDEQYF. CDR3 in DNA: TGTGCCATCAGTCCAGGGCTGGACGAGCAGTACTTC.

This sequence joins TRBV5-1 and TRBJ1-1; no firm D call. Germline assignment: CDR1 SGHRS and CDR2 YFSETQ. CDR3 size: 13 residues. V was shortened by 2 bases and J by 2 bases, with 7 bases between the two germline ends. Here the CDR3 reads CASSFGINTEAFF. In DNA, the CDR3 is TGCGCCAGCAGCTTTGGGATCAACACTGAAGCTTTCTTT. Together with reference TRBV5-1 and TRBJ1-1, the CDR3 gives the full variable domain: KAGVTQTPRYLIKTRGQQVTLSCSPISGHRSVSWYQQTPGQGLQFLFEYFSETQRNKGNFPGRFSGRQFSNSRSEMNVSTLELGDSALYLCASSFGINTEAFFGQGTRLTVV.

J is TRBJ1-2 and V is TRBV6-1, with D perhaps matching TRBD1 (6 bases). CDR1 and CDR2 from the germline V gene are MNHNS and SASEGT. The CDR3 totals 13 residues. Trimming cost V 3 bases and J 6 bases, with 11 bases left between them. This CDR3 is CASSEDPGDGYTF. The CDR3 nucleotides are TGTGCCAGCAGTGAGGACCCAGGGGATGGCTACACCTTC.